This TCR beta chain is drawn from a study of blood T cell repertoires in COVID-19. The overall study: The analysed material was cDNA or gDNA that came from T cells, B-cell-depleted T cells, or PBMCs.

CDR1 is SGDLS and CDR2 is YYNGEE in the germline V gene. The length of the CDR3 is 17 residues. V was clipped by 0 bases and J by 3 bases, with 13 bases between them. In the original processing: Reference gene primer amplification gave estimated nucleated cell counts. This table comes from immunoSEQ multiplex PCR, and its TCRdb copy is limited to in-frame clones, with some not included. That table furnishes V, J and clone size, whereas the DNA furnished D and trimming. The table includes about 120,000 clones, around three quarters detected once. This TCR came from a man in his sixties with active or convalescent COVID-19. The chain couples TRBV9 to TRBJ2-6, with a tentative D call TRBD1 (5 bases). The material sequenced was peripheral blood. CDR3 sequence reads: CASSVVSGRGGANVLTF. The CDR3 DNA is TGTGCCAGCAGCGTAGTATCTGGTAGGGGTGGGGCCAACGTCCTGACTTTC.